In its sample, the clone carrying this T cell receptor beta chain is medium-sized. The antigen remains undetermined. The data originate from a study of long-term antiretroviral therapy in people with HIV. Study-wide results and caveats: Older ART regimens may have been in use when blood was drawn between the mid-2000s and the late 2010s.

The authors ran the immunoSEQ assay, v3.0, at survey level. The protocol was immunoSEQ multiplex PCR, while the TCRdb copy is restricted to in-frame clones and leaves out a portion. The sample consists of 25,000 to 35,000 clones, approximately 83% of them appearing once. The CDR3 contains 11 residues. The germline V and J ends were trimmed by 7 bases and 4 bases, with 7 bases remaining between them. Here the sequenced sample was unsorted PBMCs, taken about 2.7 years after starting antiretroviral therapy. The chain recombines TRBV23-1 with TRBJ1-2; D remains unclear. TRBV23-1 is known as an ORF, though its function is uncertain. This clonotype was obtained from a man younger than 45 with HIV. The CDR3 sequence: CASTHSYGYTF. In DNA, the CDR3 is TGCGCCAGCACCCACAGCTATGGCTACACCTTC.